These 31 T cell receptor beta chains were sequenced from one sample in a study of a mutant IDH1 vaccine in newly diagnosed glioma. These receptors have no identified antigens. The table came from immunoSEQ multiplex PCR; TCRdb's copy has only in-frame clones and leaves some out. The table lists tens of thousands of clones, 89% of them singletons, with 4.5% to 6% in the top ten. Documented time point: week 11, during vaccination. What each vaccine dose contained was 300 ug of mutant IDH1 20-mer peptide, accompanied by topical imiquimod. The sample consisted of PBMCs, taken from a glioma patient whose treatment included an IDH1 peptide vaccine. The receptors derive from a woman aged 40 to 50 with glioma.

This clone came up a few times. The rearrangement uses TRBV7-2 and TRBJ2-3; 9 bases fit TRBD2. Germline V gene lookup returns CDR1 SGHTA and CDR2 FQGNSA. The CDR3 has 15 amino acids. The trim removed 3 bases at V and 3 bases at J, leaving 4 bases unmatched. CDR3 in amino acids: CASSLREGRTDTQYF. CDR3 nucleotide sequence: TGTGCCAGCAGCTTGCGGGAGGGCCGGACAGATACGCAGTATTTT.

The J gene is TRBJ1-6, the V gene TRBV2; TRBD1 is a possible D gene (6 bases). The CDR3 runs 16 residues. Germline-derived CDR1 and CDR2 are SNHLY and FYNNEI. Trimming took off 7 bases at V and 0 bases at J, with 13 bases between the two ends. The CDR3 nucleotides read TGTGCCAGCAATGGTGACAGGAGCTCCTATAATTCACCCCTCCACTTT. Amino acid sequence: CASNGDRSSYNSPLHF.

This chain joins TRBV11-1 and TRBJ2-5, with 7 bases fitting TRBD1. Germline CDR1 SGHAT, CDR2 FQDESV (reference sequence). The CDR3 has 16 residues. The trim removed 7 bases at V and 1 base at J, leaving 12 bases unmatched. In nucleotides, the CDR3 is TGTGCCAGCACCCCAGGAGCAGGGGGAATCCAAGAGACCCAGTACTTC. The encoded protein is CASTPGAGGIQETQYF.

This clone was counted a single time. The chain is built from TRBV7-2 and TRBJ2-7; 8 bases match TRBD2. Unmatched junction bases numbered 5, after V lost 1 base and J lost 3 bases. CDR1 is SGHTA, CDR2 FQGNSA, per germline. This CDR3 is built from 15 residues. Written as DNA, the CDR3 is TGTGCCAGCAGCTTAGAATACGGGGGGGGCTACGAGCAGTACTTC. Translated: CASSLEYGGGYEQYF.

CDR3 DNA sequence: TGTGCCAGCAGCCCCTTGGACAGCAACACCGGGGAGCTGTTTTTT. Its protein product is CASSPLDSNTGELFF. This chain uses TRBV27 with TRBJ2-2, with a tentative D call TRBD1 (6 bases). Per germline, CDR1 MNHEY and CDR2 SMNVEV (reference sequence). This CDR3 has 15 residues. The germline V and J ends were trimmed by 6 bases and 2 bases, with 13 bases remaining between them.

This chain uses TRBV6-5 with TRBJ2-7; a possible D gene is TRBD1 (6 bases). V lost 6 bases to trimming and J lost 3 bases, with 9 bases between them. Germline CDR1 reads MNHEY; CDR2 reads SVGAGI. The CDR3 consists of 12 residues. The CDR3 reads CASRQGRYEQYF. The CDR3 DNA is TGTGCCAGCAGACAGGGACGCTACGAGCAGTACTTC.

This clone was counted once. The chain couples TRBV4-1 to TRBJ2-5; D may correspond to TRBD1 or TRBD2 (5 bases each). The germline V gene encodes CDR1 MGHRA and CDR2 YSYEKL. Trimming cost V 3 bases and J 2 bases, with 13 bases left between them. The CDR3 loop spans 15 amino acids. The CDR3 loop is CASSHHGTSQETQYF. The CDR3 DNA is TGCGCCAGCAGCCATCACGGGACGTCGCAAGAGACCCAGTACTTC.

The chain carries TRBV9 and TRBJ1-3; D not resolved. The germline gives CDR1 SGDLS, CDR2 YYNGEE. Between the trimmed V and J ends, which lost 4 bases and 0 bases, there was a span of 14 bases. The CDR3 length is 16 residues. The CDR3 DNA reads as TGTGCCAGCAGCTTGAGCAGTAGGCCCTCTGGAAACACCATATATTTT. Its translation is CASSLSSRPSGNTIYF.

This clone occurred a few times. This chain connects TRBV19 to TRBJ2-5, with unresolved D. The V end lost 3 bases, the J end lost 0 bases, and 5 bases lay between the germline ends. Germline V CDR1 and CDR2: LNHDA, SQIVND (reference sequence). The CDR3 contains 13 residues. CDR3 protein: CASSITDQETQYF. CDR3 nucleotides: TGTGCCAGTAGTATTACAGACCAAGAGACCCAGTACTTC.

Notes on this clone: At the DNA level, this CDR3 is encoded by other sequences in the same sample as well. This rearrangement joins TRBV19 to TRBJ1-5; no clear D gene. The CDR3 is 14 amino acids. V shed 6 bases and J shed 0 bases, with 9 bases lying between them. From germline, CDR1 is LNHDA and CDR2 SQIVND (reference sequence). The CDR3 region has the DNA TGTGCCAGTAGGACGGTTAATAGCAATCAGCCCCAGCATTTT. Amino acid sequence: CASRTVNSNQPQHF. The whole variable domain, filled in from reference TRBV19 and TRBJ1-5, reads DGGITQSPKYLFRKEGQNVTLSCEQNLNHDAMYWYRQDPGQGLRLIYYSQIVNDFQKGDIAEGYSVSREKKESFPLTVTSAQKNPTAFYLCASRTVNSNQPQHFGDGTRLSIL.

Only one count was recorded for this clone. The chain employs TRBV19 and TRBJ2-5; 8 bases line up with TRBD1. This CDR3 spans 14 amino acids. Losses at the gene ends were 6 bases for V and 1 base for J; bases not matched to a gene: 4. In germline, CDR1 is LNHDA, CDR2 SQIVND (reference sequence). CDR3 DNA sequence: TGTGCCAGTAGCCCGGGACAGGTCCAAGAGACCCAGTACTTC. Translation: CASSPGQVQETQYF.

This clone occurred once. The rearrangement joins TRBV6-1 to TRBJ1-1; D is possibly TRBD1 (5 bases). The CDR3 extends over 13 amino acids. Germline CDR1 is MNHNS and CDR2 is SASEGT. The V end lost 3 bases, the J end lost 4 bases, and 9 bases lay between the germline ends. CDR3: CASSEGGLTEAFF. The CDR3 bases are TGTGCCAGCAGTGAGGGGGGTCTCACTGAAGCTTTCTTT.

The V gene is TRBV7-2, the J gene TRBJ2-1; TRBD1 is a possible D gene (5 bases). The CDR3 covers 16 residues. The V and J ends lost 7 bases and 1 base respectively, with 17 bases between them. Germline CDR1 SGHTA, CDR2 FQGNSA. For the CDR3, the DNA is TGTGCCAGCACCCCCGGACACAGATCTTCCTACAATGAGCAGTTCTTC. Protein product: CASTPGHRSSYNEQFF.

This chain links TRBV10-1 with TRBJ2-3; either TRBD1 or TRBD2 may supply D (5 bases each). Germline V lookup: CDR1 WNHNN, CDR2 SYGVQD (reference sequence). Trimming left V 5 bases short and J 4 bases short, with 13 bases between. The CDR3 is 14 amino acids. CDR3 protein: CASSLGTSPDTQYF. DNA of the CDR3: TGCGCCAGCAGTCTGGGGACCTCTCCAGATACGCAGTATTTT.

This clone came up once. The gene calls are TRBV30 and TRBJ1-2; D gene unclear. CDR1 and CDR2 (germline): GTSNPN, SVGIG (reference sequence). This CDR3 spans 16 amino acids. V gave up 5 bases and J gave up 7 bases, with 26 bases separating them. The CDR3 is CAWWQAATSPFRGYTF. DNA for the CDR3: TGTGCCTGGTGGCAGGCAGCCACTTCGCCGTTTCGTGGCTACACCTTC.

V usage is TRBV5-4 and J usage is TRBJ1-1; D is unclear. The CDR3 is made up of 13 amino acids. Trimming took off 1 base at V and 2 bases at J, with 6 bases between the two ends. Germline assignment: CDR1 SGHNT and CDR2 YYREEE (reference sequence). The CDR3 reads CASSLNVNTEAFF. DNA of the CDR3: TGTGCCAGCAGCTTGAACGTTAACACTGAAGCTTTCTTT. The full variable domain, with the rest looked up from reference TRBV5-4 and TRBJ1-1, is ETGVTQSPTHLIKTRGQQVTLRCSSQSGHNTVSWYQQALGQGPQFIFQYYREEENGRGNFPPRFSGLQFPNYSSELNVNALELDDSALYLCASSLNVNTEAFFGQGTRLTVV.

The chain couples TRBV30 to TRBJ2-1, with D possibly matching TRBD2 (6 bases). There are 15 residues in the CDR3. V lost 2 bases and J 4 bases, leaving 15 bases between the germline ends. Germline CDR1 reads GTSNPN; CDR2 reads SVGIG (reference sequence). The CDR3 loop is CAWSPGLGGYNEQFF. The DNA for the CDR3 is TGTGCCTGGAGTCCTGGGCTTGGGGGGTACAATGAGCAGTTCTTC. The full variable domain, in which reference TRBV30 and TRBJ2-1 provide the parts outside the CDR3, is SQTIHQWPATLVQPVGSPLSLECTVEGTSNPNLYWYRQAAGRGLQLLFYSVGIGQISSEVPQNLSASRPQDRQFILSSKKLLLSDSGFYLCAWSPGLGGYNEQFFGPGTRLTVL.

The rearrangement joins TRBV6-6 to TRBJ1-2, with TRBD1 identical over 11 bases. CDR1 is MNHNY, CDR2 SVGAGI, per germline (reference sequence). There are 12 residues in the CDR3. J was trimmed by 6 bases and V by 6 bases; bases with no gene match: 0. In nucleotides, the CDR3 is TGTGCCAGCAGGGGACAGGGGGATGGCTACACCTTC. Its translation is CASRGQGDGYTF.

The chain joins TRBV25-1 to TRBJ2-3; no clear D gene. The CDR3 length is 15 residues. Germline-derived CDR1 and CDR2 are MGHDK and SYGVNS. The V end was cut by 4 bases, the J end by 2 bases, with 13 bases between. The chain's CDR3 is CASSGLLGSTDTQYF. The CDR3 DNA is TGTGCCAGCAGTGGACTCTTAGGTTCCACAGATACGCAGTATTTT.

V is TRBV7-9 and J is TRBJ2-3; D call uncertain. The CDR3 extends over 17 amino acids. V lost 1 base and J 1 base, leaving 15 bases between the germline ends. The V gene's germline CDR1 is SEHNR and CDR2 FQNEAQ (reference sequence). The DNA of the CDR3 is TGTGCCAGCAGCTTAGGTCTCTCGGTCGGGCGCACAGATACGCAGTATTTT. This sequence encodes CASSLGLSVGRTDTQYF. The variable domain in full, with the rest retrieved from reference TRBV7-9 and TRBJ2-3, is DTGVSQNPRHKITKRGQNVTFRCDPISEHNRLYWYRQTLGQGPEFLTYFQNEAQLEKSRLLSDRFSAERPKGSFSTLEIQRTEQGDSAMYLCASSLGLSVGRTDTQYFGPGTRLTVL.

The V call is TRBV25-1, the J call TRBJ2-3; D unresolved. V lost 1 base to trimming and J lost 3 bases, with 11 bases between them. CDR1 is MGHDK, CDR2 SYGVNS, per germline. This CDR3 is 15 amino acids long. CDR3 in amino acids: CASSEWSVGTDTQYF. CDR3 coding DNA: TGTGCCAGCAGTGAATGGTCGGTAGGGACAGATACGCAGTATTTT.

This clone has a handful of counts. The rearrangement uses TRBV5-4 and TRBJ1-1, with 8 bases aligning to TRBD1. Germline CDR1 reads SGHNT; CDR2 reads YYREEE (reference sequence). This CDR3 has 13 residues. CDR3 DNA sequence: TGTGCAACTGAACAGGGGGTGAACACTGAAGCTTTCTTT. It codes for CATEQGVNTEAFF.

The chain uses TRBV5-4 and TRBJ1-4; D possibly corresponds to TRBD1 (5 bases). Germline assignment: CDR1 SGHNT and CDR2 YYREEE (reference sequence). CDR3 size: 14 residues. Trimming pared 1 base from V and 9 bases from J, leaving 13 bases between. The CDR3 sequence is CASSLRDDSQKLFF. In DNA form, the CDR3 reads TGTGCCAGCAGCTTGAGGGACGACAGCCAAAAACTGTTTTTT.

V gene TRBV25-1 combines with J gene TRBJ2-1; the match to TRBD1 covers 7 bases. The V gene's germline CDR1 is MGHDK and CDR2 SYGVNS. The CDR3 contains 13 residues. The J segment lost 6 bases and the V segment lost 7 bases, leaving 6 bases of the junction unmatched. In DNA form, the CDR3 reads TGTGCCAGCATCCGGACAGGTATCAATGAGCAGTTCTTC. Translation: CASIRTGINEQFF.

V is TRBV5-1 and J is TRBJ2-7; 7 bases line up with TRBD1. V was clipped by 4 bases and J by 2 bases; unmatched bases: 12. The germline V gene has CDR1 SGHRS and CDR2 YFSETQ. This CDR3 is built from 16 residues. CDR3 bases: TGCGCCAGCAGCCCCCTATCCCCCGGGACAGCCTACGAGCAGTACTTC. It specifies CASSPLSPGTAYEQYF.

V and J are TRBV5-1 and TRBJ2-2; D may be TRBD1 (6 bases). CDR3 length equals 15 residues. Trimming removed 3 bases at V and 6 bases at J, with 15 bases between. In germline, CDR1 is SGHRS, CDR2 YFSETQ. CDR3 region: CASSSFGGDAGELFF. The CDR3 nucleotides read TGCGCCAGCAGCTCTTTTGGGGGCGACGCCGGGGAGCTGTTTTTT. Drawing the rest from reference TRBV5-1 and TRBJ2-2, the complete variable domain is KAGVTQTPRYLIKTRGQQVTLSCSPISGHRSVSWYQQTPGQGLQFLFEYFSETQRNKGNFPGRFSGRQFSNSRSEMNVSTLELGDSALYLCASSSFGGDAGELFFGEGSRLTVL.

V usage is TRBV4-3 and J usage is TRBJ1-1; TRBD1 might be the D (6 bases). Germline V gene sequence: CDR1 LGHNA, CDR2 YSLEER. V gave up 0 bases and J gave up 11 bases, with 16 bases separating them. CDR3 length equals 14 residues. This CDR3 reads CASSQDSYRAVAFF. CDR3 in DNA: TGCGCCAGCAGCCAAGATTCCTACAGGGCGGTGGCTTTCTTT.

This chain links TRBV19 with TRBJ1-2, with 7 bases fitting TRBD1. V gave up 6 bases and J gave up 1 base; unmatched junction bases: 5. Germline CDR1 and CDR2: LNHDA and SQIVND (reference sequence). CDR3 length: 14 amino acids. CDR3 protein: CASRKRQGNYGYTF. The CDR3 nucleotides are TGTGCCAGTAGGAAAAGACAGGGTAACTATGGCTACACCTTC.

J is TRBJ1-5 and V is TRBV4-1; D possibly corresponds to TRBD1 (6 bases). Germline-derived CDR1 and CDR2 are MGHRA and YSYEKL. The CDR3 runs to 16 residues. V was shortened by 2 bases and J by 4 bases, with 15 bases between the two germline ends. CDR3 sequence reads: CASSQLVGTPNQPQHF. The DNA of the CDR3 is TGCGCCAGCAGCCAACTAGTCGGGACACCTAATCAGCCCCAGCATTTT.

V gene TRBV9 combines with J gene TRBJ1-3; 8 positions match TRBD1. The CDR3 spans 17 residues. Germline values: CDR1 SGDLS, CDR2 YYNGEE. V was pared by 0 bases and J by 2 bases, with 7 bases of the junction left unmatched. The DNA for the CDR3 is TGTGCCAGCAGCGTAGGGGACAGGAGTGTGACTGGAAACACCATATATTTT. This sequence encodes CASSVGDRSVTGNTIYF.

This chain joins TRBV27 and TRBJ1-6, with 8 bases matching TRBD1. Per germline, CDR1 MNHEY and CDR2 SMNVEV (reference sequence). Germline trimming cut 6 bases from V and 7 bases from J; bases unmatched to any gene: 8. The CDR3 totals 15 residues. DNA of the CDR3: TGTGCCAGCAGGCCAGGGGGCGGAAGAAATTCACCCCTCCACTTT. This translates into CASRPGGGRNSPLHF.